The rows below give T cell receptor beta chains drawn from one sample of a study of PD-1 blockade in classical Hodgkin lymphoma. Here immunoSEQ multiplex PCR was the method, and the copy in TCRdb shows in-frame clones only, minus some. Altogether approximately 19,000 clones are present, more than 75% being singletons, with the ten largest covering roughly 20%. The material sequenced was peripheral blood mononuclear cells (PBMCs), taken before the fourth cycle of nivolumab. These receptor sequences come from a human donor with classical Hodgkin lymphoma. Both conserved end residues are part of each CDR3. The D gene is left open where the match is weak. Some rows mark clone size as missing; the rest say once, few, many or name a class of expanded clone.

v_gene,j_gene,d_gene,abundance,CDR3nt,CDR3aa
TRBV5-1,TRBJ1-4,TRBD1,-,TGCGCCAGCAGCCTCGGACAGGGTAATGAAAAACTGTTTTTT,CASSLGQGNEKLFF
TRBV6-5,TRBJ2-1,-,few,TGTGCCAGCAGTTATCAAGGGGGGGGCTCCGGCAATGAGCAGTTCTTC,CASSYQGGGSGNEQFF
TRBV19,TRBJ2-3,-,-,TGTGCCAGTAGTATGTGGGAAGCAGATACGCAGTATTTT,CASSMWEADTQYF
TRBV6-6,TRBJ1-1,-,-,TGTGCCAGCAGTACTGGGGGCCCGGGAGGAACTGAAGCTTTCTTT,CASSTGGPGGTEAFF
TRBV19,TRBJ2-7,TRBD2,-,TGTGCCAGTAGTCGTCTAGCGGGAGGCTACGAGCAGTACTTC,CASSRLAGGYEQYF
TRBV5-4,TRBJ2-3,-,-,TGTGCCAGCAGCGCGGGACAGCGACGCCTAAGCACAGATACGCAGTATTTT,CASSAGQRRLSTDTQYF
TRBV28,TRBJ1-1,TRBD1,-,TGTGCCAGCAGGGGGACAGGGGGAGACACTGAAGCTTTCTTT,CASRGTGGDTEAFF
TRBV28,TRBJ2-7,-,-,TGTGCCAGCAGTTTGGCCAGGCCCTCCTACGAGCAGTACTTC,CASSLARPSYEQYF
TRBV28,TRBJ2-3,TRBD2,-,TGTGCCAGCAGTTTACTGACCGGGACTAGCGGGCATACGCAGTATTTT,CASSLLTGTSGHTQYF
TRBV27,TRBJ1-2,TRBD1,-,TGTGCCAGCAGACCAACAGGGGGCGGCTATGGCTACACCTTC,CASRPTGGGYGYTF
TRBV6-6,TRBJ2-1,-,large,TGTGCCAGCAGCACGAGAGAAGGGGGTGAGCAGTTCTTC,CASSTREGGEQFF
TRBV2,TRBJ1-1,-,once,TGTGCCACGGGGTGGGGGGCGAACACTGAAGCTTTCTTT,CATGWGANTEAFF
TRBV19,TRBJ2-1,TRBD2,-,TGTGCCAGTAGTCCGACTAGCGGGGGATACAATGAGCAGTTCTTC,CASSPTSGGYNEQFF
TRBV6-6,TRBJ1-5,TRBD1,-,TGTGCCAGCAGTTATGGGGACAGGGAGAATCAGCCCCAGCATTTT,CASSYGDRENQPQHF
TRBV6-5,TRBJ1-1,TRBD1,-,TGTGCCAGCAGCCAGGACAGGGTAGGAGGCACTGAAGCTTTCTTT,CASSQDRVGGTEAFF
TRBV28,TRBJ2-3,-,-,TGTGCCAGCAGTTTATTGCGGACAGAGGGAGGGACAGATACGCAGTATTTT,CASSLLRTEGGTDTQYF
TRBV10-3,TRBJ1-6,TRBD1,once,TGTGCCATCAGGCCGGACAGGGGGGACCTTTCACCCCTCCACTTT,CAIRPDRGDLSPLHF
TRBV19,TRBJ2-1,-,-,TGTGCCAGTAGTATGTCCGGGACCCTGATCACCAATGAGCAGTTCTTC,CASSMSGTLITNEQFF
TRBV28,TRBJ1-2,TRBD1,-,TGTGCCAGCAGGAAAACAGGGGGGGGAGGCTACACCTTC,CASRKTGGGGYTF
TRBV5-1,TRBJ2-2,-,-,TGCGCCAGCAGCTTTATAGACAGAAACACCGGGGAGCTGTTTTTT,CASSFIDRNTGELFF
TRBV2,TRBJ2-3,TRBD2,-,TGTGCCAGCAGTGGGACTAGCTGGAATGCAGATACGCAGTATTTT,CASSGTSWNADTQYF
TRBV27,TRBJ2-5,TRBD1,-,TGTGCCAGCAGGTCTTGGGGACAGGCCTCTCAAGAGACCCAGTACTTC,CASRSWGQASQETQYF
TRBV5-8,TRBJ2-1,TRBD1,few,TGTGCCAGCAGCTTCGGGCAGGGGGACCCACATGAGCAGTTCTTC,CASSFGQGDPHEQFF
TRBV28,TRBJ1-3,-,-,TGTGCCAGCAGTTTCGGAGGGGGAAACACCATATATTTT,CASSFGGGNTIYF
TRBV6-1,TRBJ1-2,-,-,TGTGCCAGCAGTGAAGCGTGGGGACACTATGGCTACACCTTC,CASSEAWGHYGYTF
TRBV5-4,TRBJ2-6,-,hyperexpanded,TGTGCCAGCAGCGTTGTTGGGAGCTTCTCTGGGGCCAACGTCCTGACTTTC,CASSVVGSFSGANVLTF
TRBV7-9,TRBJ2-1,-,-,TGTGCCAGCAGCTTAATACAAGGACCAGAGCAGTTCTTC,CASSLIQGPEQFF
TRBV10-3,TRBJ2-2,-,-,TGTGCCACGACGGGGGTTACGAACACCGGGGAGCTGTTTTTT,CATTGVTNTGELFF
TRBV19,TRBJ1-3,-,-,TGTGCCAGTAGTATCCTGTCCCGTGGGACCATATATTTT,CASSILSRGTIYF
TRBV9,TRBJ2-3,-,few,TGTGCCAGCAGCGTAGGCACGTCTGGCACAGATACGCAGTATTTT,CASSVGTSGTDTQYF
TRBV6-1,TRBJ2-7,-,-,TGTGCCAGCCGGGACTTAGCCCACGAGCAGTACTTC,CASRDLAHEQYF
TRBV6-5,TRBJ2-3,TRBD1,-,TGTGCCAGCAGGGGGACAGACACAGATACGCAGTATTTT,CASRGTDTDTQYF
TRBV5-6,TRBJ1-2,TRBD1,-,TGTGCCAGCAGGCCACCGAGACAGGGGGGCTACACCTTC,CASRPPRQGGYTF
TRBV6-1,TRBJ1-2,-,-,TGTGCCAGCAGTGCCAAACGGGGGTGGCTTGGCTACACCTTC,CASSAKRGWLGYTF
TRBV6-5,TRBJ1-1,-,-,TGTGCCAGCAGGTCGGTATCACAGGGACCCACTGAAGCTTTCTTT,CASRSVSQGPTEAFF